The rows below give T cell receptor beta chains drawn from one sample of a study of blood T cell repertoires in COVID-19. This table comes from immunoSEQ multiplex PCR, and its TCRdb copy is limited to in-frame clones, with some not included. The table records about 98,000 clones, roughly 80% of them present only once. Material for sequencing was peripheral blood. The receptors come from a woman aged 80 or older with acute or convalescent COVID-19. Each CDR3 is given with its conserved first and last residue. D genes are given only for firm matches. Clone size appears in some rows only: once, few, many, or a class for an expanded clone.

CDR3nt	CDR3aa	v_gene	j_gene	abundance	d_gene
TGTGCCAGCAGTCAAGGTAGAGGGGGCTACTATGGCTACACCTTC	CASSQGRGGYYGYTF	TRBV2	TRBJ1-2	.	TRBD1
TGTGCCAGCAGTTCTACAGGGGAAAAACTGTTTTTT	CASSSTGEKLFF	TRBV6-5	TRBJ1-4	.	.
TGTGCCAGCAGCCGACACAGGGGCCTCGGAGAGACCCAGTACTTC	CASSRHRGLGETQYF	TRBV7-9	TRBJ2-5	.	TRBD1
TGTGCCAGCAGTAAAGACGGGGGGAACACTGAAGCTTTCTTT	CASSKDGGNTEAFF	TRBV11-2	TRBJ1-1	.	.
TGTGCCATCGGGCTCACAGATACGCAGTATTTT	CAIGLTDTQYF	TRBV10-3	TRBJ2-3	.	.
TGTGCCAGCAGCAAAAATCAGGGGTCCGGGGAGCTGTTTTTT	CASSKNQGSGELFF	TRBV5-4	TRBJ2-2	many	.
TGTGCCAGCAGCTTAGTTCTGGGGCTCGAAGCTTTCTTT	CASSLVLGLEAFF	TRBV11-2	TRBJ1-1	.	.
TGTGCCAGTAGGTCAGGGGCCTCTGGAAACACCATATATTTT	CASRSGASGNTIYF	TRBV19	TRBJ1-3	.	.
TGTGCCAGCTGCTCGACAGGGGGCGTCTATGGCTACACCTTC	CASCSTGGVYGYTF	TRBV28	TRBJ1-2	once	TRBD1
TGTGCCAGCAGTCTCTTTACCACCCCGGGACAGGGCGACTATGGCTACACCTTC	CASSLFTTPGQGDYGYTF	TRBV28	TRBJ1-2	.	TRBD1
TGTGCCAGCTCACCATCAAGATCGGGCCCTGGACAAATTAGTACGTCCGAGCAGTACTTC	CASSPSRSGPGQISTSEQYF	TRBV18	TRBJ2-7	.	.
TGTGCCAGCAGCCTCACAGGGGACACTGAAGCTTTCTTT	CASSLTGDTEAFF	TRBV2	TRBJ1-1	.	TRBD1
TGTGCCAGTAGTATTGGCAGAGGACTAAATGAAAAACTGTTTTTT	CASSIGRGLNEKLFF	TRBV19	TRBJ1-4	.	.
TGTGCCAGCAGCCAAGTCCCCTTGGGGAGCGGGGGGGCCTGGGAGCAGTTCTTC	CASSQVPLGSGGAWEQFF	TRBV3-1/TRBV3-2	TRBJ2-1	once	TRBD2
.	CASTSGTGLNEQFF	TRBV19	TRBJ2-1	once	.
TGTGCCAGCAGTTTATATCGGGACAGGGGGGCCTACGAGCAGTACTTC	CASSLYRDRGAYEQYF	TRBV27	TRBJ2-7	.	TRBD1
TGTGCCAGCAGCCCTAGGCGGTCCCAAGAGACCCAGTACTTC	CASSPRRSQETQYF	TRBV7-2	TRBJ2-5	.	.
TGTGCCAGCAGCGTAGAGAGCGGGGGGTACAATGAGCAGTTCTTC	CASSVESGGYNEQFF	TRBV9	TRBJ2-1	.	TRBD2
TGTGCCAGCAGCTTAACAGGGTCAGCTAACTATGGCTACACCTTC	CASSLTGSANYGYTF	TRBV7-8	TRBJ1-2	.	.
TGTGCCTGGAGTAGAGCTGGGAGGGGTTCAACTAATGAAAAACTGTTTTTT	CAWSRAGRGSTNEKLFF	TRBV30	TRBJ1-4	.	.
TGTGCCAGTAGTCAAAACAGGGCTTCCTACGAGCAGTACTTC	CASSQNRASYEQYF	TRBV19	TRBJ2-7	few	.
TGTGCCAGCAGTTACGACGGGACACACTTCGAGCAGTACTTC	CASSYDGTHFEQYF	TRBV27	TRBJ2-7	.	.
TGTGCCAGCAGCTCGCGACAGGGCCAAGAGACCCAGTACTTC	CASSSRQGQETQYF	TRBV5-4	TRBJ2-5	.	TRBD1
TGTGCCAGCAGCCAAGATGGGCACGTTAACTATGGCTACACCTTC	CASSQDGHVNYGYTF	TRBV14	TRBJ1-2	.	.
TGTGCCTGGAGTGTAGGGGGATTCGGGGTAGAGACCCAGTACTTC	CAWSVGGFGVETQYF	TRBV30	TRBJ2-5	.	.
TGTGCCAGCAGACTTCGGGGGGCTAACAATCAGCCCCAGCATTTT	CASRLRGANNQPQHF	TRBV28	TRBJ1-5	.	.
TGTGCCAGCAGTGTTCTGTTACCGGGACAGGGTTCAGCCAAAAACATTCAGTACTTC	CASSVLLPGQGSAKNIQYF	TRBV6-1	TRBJ2-4	.	TRBD1